Sequencing of this T cell receptor beta chain was carried out in a study of CD8+CD57+ T cells in acquired aplastic anemia (dated by TCRdb to 2016 to 2019). Regarding the complete study: Extracted DNA from sorted CD4+ and CD8+ cells averaged 3.2 ug, ranging from roughly 0.17 to 27.4 ug. CD8+CD57+ expansion was defined as frequency above the mean frequency observed in healthy subjects.

The germline V gene specifies SNHLY as CDR1 and FYNNEI as CDR2. Taken from cysteine to phenylalanine, the CDR3 has 13 residues. The only DNA kept is the CDR3, 39 bases in frame from the first base. Compared with germline, V lacks 5 bases and J lacks 7 bases; bases without a gene match: 7. Of note for this clonotype: No cognate antigen has been identified for it. Base qualities are missing; no much larger clone stands one base away.

The paper as a whole reports these results and caveats: CD8+ Simpson's diversity did not differ significantly between patients and healthy controls (P=0.060). Although 25 to 30 CD8+ CDR3 sequences were shared by patients and controls, these sequences appeared highly expressed in patients and within the immunodominant clones of patients.

Flow cytometry had shown CD8+CD57+ cell expansion in the patients selected for sequencing. Severe acquired aplastic anemia was diagnosed in all patients according to International Study of Aplastic Anemia and Agranulocytosis and Camitta criteria. Patients had received no therapy at the time of blood sampling. TCR repertoires of sorted CD4+ and CD8+ blood T cells from severe aplastic anemia patients and healthy subjects were deep-sequenced in the study. In the USA, patient enrollment took place under clinicaltrials.gov protocols 00001620, 01623167, 00001397, 00071045, 00081523 and 00961064. Ficoll-Paque density gradient centrifugation was used to isolate peripheral blood mononuclear cells. Before DNA extraction, CD4+ and CD8+ T cells were sorted with FACS or magnetic beads. TCR beta VDJ combination and CDR3 sequence profiling used genomic DNA as the template. TCR repertoire sequencing was run on an Illumina HiSeq 2000. From the authors' description of their analysis: TRBV/TRBJ rearrangement plots, CDR3 size and DJ length profiles, and Simpson's diversity index were used to assess repertoires. The most abundant DNA sequence in the deep sequencing data was defined as the immunodominant clone. CDR3 amino acid sequences were screened for sharing across subjects and were compared with published repertoires and the VDJdb database. Through fastp at Q25 and MiXCR, TCRdb rebuilt clones from the public reads, retaining in-frame beta chains. Each CDR3 protein appears once, grouped with its most common genes and DNA. TCRdb's processing, not the authors', yielded these V and J calls. Counted in this sample were 150,000 or so distinct CDR3 sequences; approximately 44% of them appeared once. The ten largest clones capture 3.2% of the sample.

This TCR was recovered from a human donor with aplastic anemia. The sample was sorted CD4+, CD8+, or CD8+CD57+ T cells (not recorded which) from PBMCs. Recombination linked TRBV2 to TRBJ2-7; 8 central nucleotides agree with TRBD1. CDR3 region: CASSPGTGREQYF. The DNA sequence is given as TGTGCCAGCAGTCCCGGGACAGGTAGGGAGCAGTACTTC.